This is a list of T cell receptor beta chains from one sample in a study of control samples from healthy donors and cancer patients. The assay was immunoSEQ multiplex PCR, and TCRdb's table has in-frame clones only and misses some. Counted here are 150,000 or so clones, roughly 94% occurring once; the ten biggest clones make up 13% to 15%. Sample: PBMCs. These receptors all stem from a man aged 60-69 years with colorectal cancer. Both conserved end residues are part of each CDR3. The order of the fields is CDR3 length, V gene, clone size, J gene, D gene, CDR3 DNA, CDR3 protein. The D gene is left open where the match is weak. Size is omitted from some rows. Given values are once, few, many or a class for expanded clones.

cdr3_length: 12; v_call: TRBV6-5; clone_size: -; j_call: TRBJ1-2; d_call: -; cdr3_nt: TGTGCCAGCAGTTCGTCCAGGGATGGCTACACCTTC; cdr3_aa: CASSSSRDGYTF
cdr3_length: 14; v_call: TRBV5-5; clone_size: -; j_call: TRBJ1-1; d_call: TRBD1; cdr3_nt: TGTGCCAGCAGCTTGGACAGGGGGAACACTGAAGCTTTCTTT; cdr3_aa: CASSLDRGNTEAFF
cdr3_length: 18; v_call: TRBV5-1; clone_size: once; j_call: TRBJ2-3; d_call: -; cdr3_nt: TGCGCCAGCAGCTTGGCGGGCAGGGGTCATTCCGGCACAGATACGCAGTATTTT; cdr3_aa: CASSLAGRGHSGTDTQYF
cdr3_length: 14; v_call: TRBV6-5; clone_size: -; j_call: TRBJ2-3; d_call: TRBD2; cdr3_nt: TGTGCCAGCAGTCCCGAGCGGGGGAAGGATACGCAGTATTTT; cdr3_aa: CASSPERGKDTQYF
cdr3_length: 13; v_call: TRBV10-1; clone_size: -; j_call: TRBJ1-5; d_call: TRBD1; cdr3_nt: TGCGCCAGCAGTGGGGGGACAGCCCAGCCCCAGCATTTT; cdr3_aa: CASSGGTAQPQHF
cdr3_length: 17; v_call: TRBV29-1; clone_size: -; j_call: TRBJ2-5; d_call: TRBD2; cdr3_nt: TGCAGCGTTGAACGGGGACTAGCGGGGGGCCGGCAAGAGACCCAGTACTTC; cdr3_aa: CSVERGLAGGRQETQYF
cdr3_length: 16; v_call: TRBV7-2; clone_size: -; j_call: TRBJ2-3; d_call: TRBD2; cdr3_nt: TGTGCCAGCAGCCAGGCGGAACTAGCGGGGGCAGATACGCAGTATTTT; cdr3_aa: CASSQAELAGADTQYF
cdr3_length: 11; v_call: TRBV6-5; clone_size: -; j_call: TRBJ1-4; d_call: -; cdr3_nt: TGTGCCAGCAAAACTAATGAAAAACTGTTTTTT; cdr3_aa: CASKTNEKLFF
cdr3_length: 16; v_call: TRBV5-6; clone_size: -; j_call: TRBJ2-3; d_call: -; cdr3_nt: TGTGCCAGCAGCTTGGCTCGGCAGGGACCCACAGATACGCAGTATTTT; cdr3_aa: CASSLARQGPTDTQYF
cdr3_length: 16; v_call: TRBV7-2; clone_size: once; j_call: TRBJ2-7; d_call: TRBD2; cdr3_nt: TGTGCCAGCAGCTTAAGCGGGGGACTTAGCTCCTACGAGCAGTACTTC; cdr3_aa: CASSLSGGLSSYEQYF
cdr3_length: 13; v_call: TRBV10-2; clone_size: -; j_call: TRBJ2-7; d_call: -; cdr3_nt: TGCGCCAGCAGTACGGAGCCCATCTACGAGCAGTACTTC; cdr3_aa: CASSTEPIYEQYF
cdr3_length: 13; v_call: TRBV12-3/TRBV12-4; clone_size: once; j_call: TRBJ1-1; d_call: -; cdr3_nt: TGTGCCAGCAAGAACCCAGGGGCTACTGAAGCTTTCTTT; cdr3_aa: CASKNPGATEAFF
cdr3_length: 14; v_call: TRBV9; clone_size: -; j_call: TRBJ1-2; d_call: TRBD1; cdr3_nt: TGTGCCAGCAGCTCTAGACAGGGAAGGGACGGCTACACCTTC; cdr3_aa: CASSSRQGRDGYTF
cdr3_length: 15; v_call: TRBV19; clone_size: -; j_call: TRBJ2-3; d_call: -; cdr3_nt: TGTGCCAGTAGTATAGATGTAGGGTCCGCGGATACGCAGTATTTT; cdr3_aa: CASSIDVGSADTQYF
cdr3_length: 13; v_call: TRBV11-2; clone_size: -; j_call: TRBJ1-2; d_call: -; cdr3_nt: TGTGCCAGCAGCTTACGAGGGATTAATGGCTACACCTTC; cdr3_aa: CASSLRGINGYTF
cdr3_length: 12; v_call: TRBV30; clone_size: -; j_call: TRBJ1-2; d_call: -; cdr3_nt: TGTGCCTGGAGTATGGGGGAAGATGGCTACACCTTC; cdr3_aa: CAWSMGEDGYTF
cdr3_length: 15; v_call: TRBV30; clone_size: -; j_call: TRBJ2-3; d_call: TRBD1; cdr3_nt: TGTGCCTGGACAGGGACCATCACAGGGGGAGATACGCAGTATTTT; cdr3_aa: CAWTGTITGGDTQYF
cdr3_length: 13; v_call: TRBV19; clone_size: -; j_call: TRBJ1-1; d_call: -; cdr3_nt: TGTGCCAGTAGTACCCGACAGAACACTGAAGCTTTCTTT; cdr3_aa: CASSTRQNTEAFF
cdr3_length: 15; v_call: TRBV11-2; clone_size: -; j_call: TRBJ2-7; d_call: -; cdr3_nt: TGTGCCAGCAGCTTAACCCAGGGCTCCACCTACGAGCAGTACTTC; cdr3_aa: CASSLTQGSTYEQYF
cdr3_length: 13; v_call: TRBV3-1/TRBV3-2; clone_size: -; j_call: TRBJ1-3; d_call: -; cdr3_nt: TGTGCCAGCAGCTCTTCGGCTGGAAACACCATATATTTT; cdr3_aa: CASSSSAGNTIYF